The 3 T cell receptor beta chains listed next were all sequenced from one sample in a study of T-cell memory formation after mild COVID-19. A single record per CDR3 protein comes from TCRdb applying MiXCR to the 5' RACE reads. The sample consists of 150,000 to 200,000 distinct CDR3 sequences, under 14% of them appearing once. The sequencing sample was made of PBMCs or a T cell subset sorted from them (not recorded which). All receptors derive from a man between 18 and 35 years old who had mild COVID-19 (a few samples of this study predate the infection). Cell type and time point are not known.

The chain carries TRBV7-2 and TRBJ1-6, with D possibly being TRBD1 (6 bases). The CDR3 spans 15 residues. The germline gives CDR1 SGHTA, CDR2 FQGNSA. Trimming removed 3 bases from V and 9 bases from J, with 15 bases in between. CDR3 DNA: TGTGCCAGCAGCTTTAGGACAGTCAGCCCTTCACCCCTCCACTTT. It codes for CASSFRTVSPSPLHF.

The sample holds a few counts of this clonotype. The rearrangement joins TRBV9 to TRBJ2-1, with TRBD2 identical over 8 bases. Germline V gene lookup returns CDR1 SGDLS and CDR2 YYNGEE. V trimming: 3 bases; J trimming: 9 bases; junction bases outside the gene matches: 14. The CDR3 extends over 16 amino acids. The CDR3 bases are TGTGCCAGCAGCGCATCGGGGGGGCCTTCAAGTGGTGAGCAGTTCTTC. Translating gives CASSASGGPSSGEQFF. Variable domain in full (rest from reference TRBV9 and TRBJ2-1): DSGVTQTPKHLITATGQRVTLRCSPRSGDLSVYWYQQSLDQGLQFLIQYYNGEERAKGNILERFSAQQFPDLHSELNLSSLELGDSALYFCASSASGGPSSGEQFFGPGTRLTVL.

In this sample, this clonotype turned up a few times. This rearrangement joins TRBV30 to TRBJ1-1, with D unclear. The CDR3 spans 12 residues. Trimming shortened V by 2 bases and J by 4 bases, and 8 bases separated the two germline ends. Germline V lookup: CDR1 GTSNPN, CDR2 SVGIG (reference sequence). CDR3 loop: CAWSRASTEAFF. CDR3 nucleotide sequence: TGTGCCTGGAGTCGAGCGTCCACTGAAGCTTTCTTT.